The T cell receptor (beta chain) described here comes from a study of CD8+ T cells in alopecia areata. Sequencing relied on a cDNA template that was reverse transcribed from extracted RNA. Profiled with immunoSEQ multiplex PCR; TCRdb holds only in-frame clones, not every one. Altogether 95,000 to 110,000 clones are present, around three fifths being singletons, with the ten largest covering about 9%. This clone was counted only a few times. Its specificity is not known. The researchers isolated CD4+ and CD8+ T cells from PBMCs by sorting. Notes on the study in general: For lesional scalp, especially alopecia totalis/universalis, clonality was higher than in normal scalp.

The sequenced sample consisted of CD4+ T cells sorted from blood. This TCR came from a human donor in good health.

CDR3 bases: TGTGCCAGCACGTTAGAAGGGTTGGTTCGGGGCGAGCAGTACTTC. It codes for CASTLEGLVRGEQYF. The chain uses TRBV2 and TRBJ2-7, with TRBD2 as a possible D gene (5 bases). Trimming took off 7 bases at V and 6 bases at J, with 22 bases between the two ends. Germline lookup yields CDR1 SNHLY and CDR2 FYNNEI. The CDR3 has 15 residues.